This T cell receptor beta chain was identified in a study of T cells in localized non-small cell lung cancer. TCRdb keeps only in-frame clones here, not all; method: immunoSEQ multiplex PCR. This sample has approximately 3,000 clones, with around 24% found just once. Germline V gene sequence: CDR1 LNHDA, CDR2 SQIVND (reference sequence). Trimming took off 3 bases at V and 6 bases at J, with 20 bases between the two ends. The length of the CDR3 is 16 residues. The sequenced sample was lung tumor tissue, obtained before any cancer treatment. This receptor was identified in a man between 35 and 75 years old with stage I lung adenocarcinoma. The V gene is TRBV19, the J gene TRBJ1-1; no definite D call. The CDR3 coding sequence is TGTGCCAGTAGTATCCTAGTAGGGATCCAGTCCGCTGAAGCTTTCTTT. This sequence encodes CASSILVGIQSAEAFF.